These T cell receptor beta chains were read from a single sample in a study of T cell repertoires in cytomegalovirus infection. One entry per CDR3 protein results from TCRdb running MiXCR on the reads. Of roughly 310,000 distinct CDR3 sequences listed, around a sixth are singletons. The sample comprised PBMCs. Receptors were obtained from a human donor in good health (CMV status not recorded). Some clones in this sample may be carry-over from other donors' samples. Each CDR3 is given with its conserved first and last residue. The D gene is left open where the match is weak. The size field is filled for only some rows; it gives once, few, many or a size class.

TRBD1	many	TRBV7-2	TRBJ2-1	TGTGCCAGCAGCTCGGGACAGGGGCCAAGGCTCGGGCAGTTCTTC	CASSSGQGPRLGQFF
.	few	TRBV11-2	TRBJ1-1	TGTGCCAGCAGCTCGTTAGGGGTGAACACTGAAGCTTTCTTT	CASSSLGVNTEAFF
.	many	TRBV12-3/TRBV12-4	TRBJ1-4	TGTGCCAGCAGTTTTACGAGCAGAGGGAATGAAAAACTGTTTTTT	CASSFTSRGNEKLFF
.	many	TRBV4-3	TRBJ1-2	TGCGCCAGCAGCCGGGGCAGCGTACGGGCCAACGGGGACGGCTACACCTTC	CASSRGSVRANGDGYTF
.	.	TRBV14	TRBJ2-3	TGTGCCAGCAGCCAAGTAGTAGATACGCAGTATTTT	CASSQVVDTQYF
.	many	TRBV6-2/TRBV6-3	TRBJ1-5	TGTGCCAGCACCTATTCGGGCCCTAATCAGCCCCAGCATTTT	CASTYSGPNQPQHF
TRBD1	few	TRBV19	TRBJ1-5	TGTGCCAGCACCTTGACAGGGTTCGATCAGCCCCAGCATTTT	CASTLTGFDQPQHF
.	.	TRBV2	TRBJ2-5	TGTGCCAGCAGTGAATTTGGGTTAGGCCAAAAGACCCAGTACTTC	CASSEFGLGQKTQYF
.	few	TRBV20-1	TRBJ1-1	TGCAGTGCTAGAGGCGGGGGGGCTTTCTTT	CSARGGGAFF
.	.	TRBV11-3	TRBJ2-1	TGTGCCAGCAGCTACTCCGGGGGGCCGGGGGAGCAGTTCTTC	CASSYSGGPGEQFF